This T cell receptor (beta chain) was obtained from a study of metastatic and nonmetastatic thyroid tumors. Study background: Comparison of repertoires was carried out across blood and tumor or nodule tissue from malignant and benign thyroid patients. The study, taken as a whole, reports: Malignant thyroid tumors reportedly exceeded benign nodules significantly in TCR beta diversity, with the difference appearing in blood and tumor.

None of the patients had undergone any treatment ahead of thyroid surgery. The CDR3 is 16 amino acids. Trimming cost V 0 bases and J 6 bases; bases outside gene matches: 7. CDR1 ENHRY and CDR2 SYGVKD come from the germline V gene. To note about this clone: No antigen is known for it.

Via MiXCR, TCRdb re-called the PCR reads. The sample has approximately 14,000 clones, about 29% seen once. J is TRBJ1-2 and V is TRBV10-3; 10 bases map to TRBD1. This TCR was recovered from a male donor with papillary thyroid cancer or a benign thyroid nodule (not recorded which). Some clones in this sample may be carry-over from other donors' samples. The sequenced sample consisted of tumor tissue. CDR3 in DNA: TGTGCCATCAGTGAGTCGAAGACAGGGGGCGATAATGGCTACACCTTC. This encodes CAISESKTGGDNGYTF.